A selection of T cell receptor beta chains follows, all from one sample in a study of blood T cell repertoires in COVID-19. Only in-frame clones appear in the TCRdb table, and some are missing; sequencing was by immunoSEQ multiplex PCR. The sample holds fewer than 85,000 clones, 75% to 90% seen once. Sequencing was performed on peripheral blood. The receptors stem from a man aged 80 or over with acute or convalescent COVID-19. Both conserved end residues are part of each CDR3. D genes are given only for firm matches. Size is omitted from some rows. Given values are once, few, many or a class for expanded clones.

CASSLRAQPNYGYTF | TGTGCCAGCAGCTTACGTGCACAGCCAAACTATGGCTACACCTTC | TRBJ1-2 | . | TRBV7-8 | .
CASRLTSINEQFF | TGCGCCAGCAGGCTTACTAGTATCAATGAGCAGTTCTTC | TRBJ2-1 | . | TRBV5-1 | .
CASSLGRLQLYNEKLFF | TGTGCCAGCAGCTTAGGGAGGCTACAGCTATATAATGAAAAACTGTTTTTT | TRBJ1-4 | . | TRBV7-9 | .
CASSPGHLKSVRELFF | TGTGCCAGCAGTCCGGGACACCTAAAATCAGTCAGGGAGCTGTTTTTT | TRBJ2-2 | . | TRBV6-2/TRBV6-3 | .
CAWSTTGTEAFF | TGTGCCTGGAGCACGACAGGGACTGAAGCTTTCTTT | TRBJ1-1 | . | TRBV30 | TRBD1
CSVGGGTLKQETQYF | TGCAGCGTTGGGGGAGGCACGTTAAAACAAGAGACCCAGTACTTC | TRBJ2-5 | . | TRBV29-1 | .
CASSSTRQGLGNYGYTF | TGTGCCAGCAGTTCAACACGACAGGGGCTTGGAAACTATGGCTACACCTTC | TRBJ1-2 | . | TRBV5-4 | TRBD1
CASSPLTGSNQPQHF | TGTGCCAGCAGTCCCCTAACAGGGAGCAATCAGCCCCAGCATTTT | TRBJ1-5 | . | TRBV6-2/TRBV6-3 | .
CASSLDRTPAFYGYTF | TGTGCCAGCAGTTTGGACAGGACCCCCGCCTTCTATGGCTACACCTTC | TRBJ1-2 | . | TRBV6-5 | TRBD1
CATSGTGQSYEQYF | TGTGCCACCAGTGGGACAGGGCAATCCTACGAGCAGTACTTC | TRBJ2-7 | . | TRBV24-1 | TRBD1
CASGLRARGTEAFF | TGTGCCAGCGGCCTCCGGGCCCGGGGGACTGAAGCTTTCTTT | TRBJ1-1 | . | TRBV2 | .
CASSERLAGGRATQYF | TGTGCCAGCAGCGAGCGACTAGCGGGGGGAAGGGCGACCCAGTACTTC | TRBJ2-5 | . | TRBV7-2 | TRBD2
CACYASSGSTDTQYF | TGTGCCTGTTACGCTTCTAGCGGGAGCACAGATACGCAGTATTTT | TRBJ2-3 | . | TRBV30 | TRBD2
CATSFQRGPYQETQYF | TGTGCCACCAGTTTCCAGCGGGGGCCTTACCAAGAGACCCAGTACTTC | TRBJ2-5 | . | TRBV24-1 | TRBD2
CAISDGGSEQFF | TGTGCCATCAGTGACGGGGGGTCTGAGCAGTTCTTC | TRBJ2-1 | . | TRBV10-3 | TRBD2
CASSSPGQGSTEAFF | TGTGCCAGCAGTTCCCCGGGACAGGGGAGCACTGAAGCTTTCTTT | TRBJ1-1 | . | TRBV28 | TRBD1
CASSVGLAGGLPTHNEQFF | TGTGCCAGCAGCGTAGGCCTAGCGGGGGGGCTCCCCACTCACAATGAGCAGTTCTTC | TRBJ2-1 | . | TRBV9 | TRBD2
CASSSRTGGGADTQYF | TGTGCCAGCAGTTCCCGGACAGGTGGAGGTGCAGATACGCAGTATTTT | TRBJ2-3 | . | TRBV6-5 | TRBD1
CASSYSRAGEQPQHF | TGTGCCAGCAGTTACTCGCGGGCGGGGGAACAGCCCCAGCATTTT | TRBJ1-5 | . | TRBV6-2/TRBV6-3 | .
CATSANFGVWGVTGELFF | TGTGCCACCAGTGCCAATTTCGGGGTTTGGGGAGTCACCGGGGAGCTGTTTTTT | TRBJ2-2 | few | TRBV24-1 | .
CASSQGTGSNQPQHF | TGTGCCAGCAGCCAAGGGACAGGTAGCAATCAGCCCCAGCATTTT | TRBJ1-5 | . | TRBV3-1/TRBV3-2 | TRBD1
CASRTTSGSGYNEQFF | TGTGCCAGTAGAACGACTAGCGGGAGTGGGTACAATGAGCAGTTCTTC | TRBJ2-1 | once | TRBV19 | TRBD2
CASSLGSGAGELFF | TGTGCCAGCAGCTTAGGGAGCGGCGCCGGGGAGCTGTTTTTT | TRBJ2-2 | . | TRBV11-2 | .
CASSVMRGGNSPLHF | TGTGCCAGCAGCGTCATGCGGGGCGGCAATTCACCCCTCCACTTT | TRBJ1-6 | . | TRBV7-8 | .
CASSRPGQGNFNQPQHF | TGTGCCAGTAGTAGGCCCGGACAGGGGAATTTCAATCAGCCCCAGCATTTT | TRBJ1-5 | . | TRBV19 | TRBD1
CASSQDGRGASYNEQFF | TGCGCCAGCAGCCAAGATGGACGGGGGGCGAGCTACAATGAGCAGTTCTTC | TRBJ2-1 | . | TRBV4-1 | .
CASSLKVGSPGANVLTF | TGTGCCAGCAGTTTAAAAGTGGGTAGCCCTGGGGCCAACGTCCTGACTTTC | TRBJ2-6 | . | TRBV27 | .
CASSYRGRKETQYF | TGTGCCAGCAGTTACCGAGGCAGAAAAGAGACCCAGTACTTC | TRBJ2-5 | . | TRBV6-5 | .
CASSQDLRVSYNEQFF | TGCGCCAGCAGCCAAGATCTCAGGGTTTCCTACAATGAGCAGTTCTTC | TRBJ2-1 | . | TRBV4-3 | .
CASSPGAPIPYEQYF | TGTGCCAGCTCACCAGGGGCGCCGATTCCCTACGAGCAGTACTTT | TRBJ2-7 | . | TRBV18 | .
CASSLTGSNEKLFF | TGTGCCAGCAGCTTGACAGGGAGTAATGAAAAACTGTTTTTT | TRBJ1-4 | . | TRBV7-2 | TRBD1
CASSFVRGYEQYF | TGTGCCAGCAGCTTTGTCAGGGGGTACGAGCAGTACTTC | TRBJ2-7 | . | TRBV5-6 | TRBD1
CASSQVSGRVQETQYF | TGTGCCAGCAGCCAAGTTAGCGGGAGGGTCCAAGAGACCCAGTACTTC | TRBJ2-5 | once | TRBV3-1/TRBV3-2 | TRBD2
CASSGTGLAASTGELFF | TGTGCCAGCAGTGGCACGGGACTAGCGGCCTCCACCGGGGAGCTGTTTTTT | TRBJ2-2 | . | TRBV28 | TRBD2
CASSGPQGRSYEQYF | TGTGCCAGCAGTGGACCACAGGGTCGGAGTTACGAGCAGTACTTC | TRBJ2-7 | . | TRBV28 | .
CASRLGLKQETQYF | TGTGCCAGCCGTCTGGGACTTAAACAAGAGACCCAGTACTTC | TRBJ2-5 | . | TRBV6-5 | .
CASSFAENTEAFF | TGTGCCAGCAGCTTCGCGGAGAACACTGAAGCTTTCTTT | TRBJ1-1 | . | TRBV11-3 | .
CASSINYYEQYF | TGTGCCAGTAGTATTAATTACTACGAGCAGTACTTC | TRBJ2-7 | . | TRBV19 | .
CASSFGFALGRGELFF | TGTGCCAGCAGTTTCGGATTCGCCCTGGGCCGTGGGGAGCTGTTTTTT | TRBJ2-2 | . | TRBV27 | .
CASSQEGAGDTQYF | TGTGCCAGCAGCCAAGAAGGAGCAGGGGATACGCAGTATTTT | TRBJ2-3 | . | TRBV3-1/TRBV3-2 | .
CASSFWTTNTGELFF | TGCGCCAGCAGCTTTTGGACTACTAACACCGGGGAGCTGTTTTTT | TRBJ2-2 | . | TRBV5-1 | .